This T cell receptor (beta chain) derives from a study of blood T cell repertoires in COVID-19. Study in general: The study drew acute and convalescent COVID-19 samples from the United States, Italy and Spain. Sample material is recorded as cDNA or gDNA derived from T cells, B-cell-depleted T cells, or PBMCs.

Original processing methods: Quantification of nucleated cells was approximated via reference gene primer amplification. Here immunoSEQ multiplex PCR was the method, and the copy in TCRdb shows in-frame clones only, minus some. That table gives V, J and clone size, and the DNA gave D and trimming. The table has around 120,000 clones, 87% seen once. The J segment lost 4 bases and the V segment lost 4 bases, leaving 12 bases of the junction unmatched. This CDR3 contains 16 residues. CDR1 and CDR2 from the germline V gene are SGHRS and YFSETQ. Sample: peripheral blood. This TCR derives from a woman between 65 and 79 years old with acute or convalescent COVID-19. The chain recombines TRBV5-1 with TRBJ1-1; 8 bases match TRBD1. CDR3 DNA: TGCGCCAGCAGCAAGGGACAGGCGGGGTTGAGCACTGAAGCTTTCTTT. Its protein product is CASSKGQAGLSTEAFF.